This passage covers 21 T cell receptor beta chains from one sample sequenced in a study of cytomegalovirus exposure and HLA in healthy donors. Primers: 60 Vbeta forward and 13 Jbeta reverse. Repertoires were generated with immunoSEQ multiplex PCR, while TCRdb's copy carries only in-frame clones and drops some. The sample yields 170,000 or so clones, roughly 84% seen once. The sample taken for sequencing was PBMCs. These receptors all stem from a boy younger than 10 in good health and CMV-seronegative.

This clone was seen a few times. This rearrangement joins TRBV4-1 to TRBJ2-7, with 7 bases that match TRBD2. The J segment lost 5 bases and the V segment lost 0 bases, leaving 4 bases of the junction unmatched. The CDR3 extends over 14 amino acids. Germline CDR1 and CDR2: MGHRA and YSYEKL. CDR3 in DNA: TGCGCCAGCAGCCAAGATTGGGGGGGGGACGAGCAGTACTTC. Translating it yields CASSQDWGGDEQYF.

This clone occurred once. The chain employs TRBV6-6 and TRBJ2-1; D possibly corresponds to TRBD2 (6 bases). The CDR3 has 16 amino acids. Trimming removed 6 bases from V and 6 bases from J, with 21 bases in between. Germline assignment: CDR1 MNHNY and CDR2 SVGAGI (reference sequence). The CDR3 coding sequence is TGTGCCAGCAGCCCCCATGCGGGAAGTGGGGGCAATGAGCAGTTCTTC. It translates to CASSPHAGSGGNEQFF.

The V and J genes are TRBV6-6 and TRBJ2-1; a weak D match, TRBD2 (6 bases). The CDR3 consists of 12 residues. Germline V gene lookup returns CDR1 MNHNY and CDR2 SVGAGI (reference sequence). Trimming stripped 2 bases from V and 13 bases from J, with 12 bases between. The CDR3 is CASSYRRRGQFF. The DNA for the CDR3 is TGTGCCAGCAGTTACCGGCGGAGGGGTCAGTTCTTC.

This clone has a handful of counts. This chain connects TRBV5-6 to TRBJ2-1, with 9 bases identical to TRBD2. This CDR3 comprises 18 residues. CDR1 and CDR2 from the germline V gene are SGHDT and YYEEEE. The V segment lost 0 bases and the J segment 6 bases; nucleotides outside the gene matches: 13. The CDR3 spells CASSLVTAGGLRSNEQFF. Written as DNA, the CDR3 is TGTGCCAGCAGCTTGGTAACAGCGGGAGGCCTCCGATCCAATGAGCAGTTCTTC. Using reference TRBV5-6 and TRBJ2-1 for the parts outside the CDR3, the full variable domain is DAGVTQSPTHLIKTRGQQVTLRCSPKSGHDTVSWYQQALGQGPQFIFQYYEEEERQRGNFPDRFSGHQFPNYSSELNVNALLLGDSALYLCASSLVTAGGLRSNEQFFGPGTRLTVL.

This chain uses TRBV2 with TRBJ1-2, with 10 bases identical to TRBD1. Germline V gene sequence: CDR1 SNHLY, CDR2 FYNNEI. CDR3 length equals 13 residues. J was trimmed by 7 bases and V by 5 bases; bases with no gene match: 4. In DNA form, the CDR3 reads TGTGCCAGCAGTTTGGGGACAGGGGCTGGCTACACCTTC. Protein: CASSLGTGAGYTF.

V gene TRBV29-1 combines with J gene TRBJ2-1; 14 bases match TRBD2. Trimming cost V 8 bases and J 7 bases; bases outside gene matches: 4. The length of the CDR3 is 13 residues. Germline CDR1 is SQVTM and CDR2 is ANQGSEA. DNA for the CDR3: TGCAGCACTGGGACTAGCGGGAGAAATGAGCAGTTCTTC. Encoded protein: CSTGTSGRNEQFF.

The J gene is TRBJ2-2, the V gene TRBV30; 7 bases are a match to TRBD1. The end of the DNA aligns better with TRBJ1-3, so the J call may be wrong. Germline-derived CDR1 and CDR2 are GTSNPN and SVGIG (reference sequence). The CDR3 consists of 13 residues. The CDR3 DNA sequence: TGTGCCTGGTACAGGGGCTCTGGAAACACCATATATTTT. Amino acid sequence: CAWYRGSGNTIYF.

This chain uses TRBV18 with TRBJ2-1, with TRBD2 identical over 13 bases. Germline V gives CDR1 KGHSH, CDR2 LQKENI. The CDR3 sequence is 17 residues long. After removal of 5 bases from V and 5 bases from J, the junction contained 9 bases not matched to a gene. In nucleotides, the CDR3 is TGTGCCAGCTCATCCCGGACTAGCGGGAGTGCCCACAATGAGCAGTTCTTC. Protein sequence: CASSSRTSGSAHNEQFF.

In DNA, the CDR3 is TGCAGCGTTGCTCGGGGGTTTGGCGGGGAGCTGTTTTTT. This translates into CSVARGFGGELFF. The V and J genes are TRBV29-1 and TRBJ2-2, with D perhaps matching TRBD2 (6 bases). The germline V gene encodes CDR1 SQVTM and CDR2 ANQGSEA. The V and J ends lost 4 bases and 7 bases respectively, with 13 bases between them. The CDR3 is 13 residues long.

The genes are TRBV10-1 and TRBJ1-3; D is unclear. This CDR3 is built from 15 residues. V was clipped by 2 bases and J by 2 bases, with 10 bases between them. CDR1 WNHNN and CDR2 SYGVQD come from the germline V gene (reference sequence). The CDR3 DNA reads as TGCGCCAGCAGTGAGAATCGGGGTCCTGGAAACACCATATATTTT. This codes for CASSENRGPGNTIYF.

V and J are TRBV4-1 and TRBJ2-6, with D uncertain. The V gene lost 0 bases and the J gene lost 0 bases, with 12 bases spanning the gap. The CDR3 is made up of 18 amino acids. CDR1 is MGHRA, CDR2 YSYEKL, per germline. The CDR3 protein is CASSQDGQVYSGANVLTF. CDR3 coding DNA: TGCGCCAGCAGCCAAGATGGGCAGGTCTACTCTGGGGCCAACGTCCTGACTTTC.

The CDR3 loop is CASSDTSGRASGELFF. DNA for the CDR3: TGTGCCAGCAGCGATACTAGCGGGAGGGCGTCCGGGGAGCTGTTTTTT. The chain uses TRBV9 and TRBJ2-2, with 13 bases fitting TRBD2. Germline loops: CDR1 SGDLS, CDR2 YYNGEE. The CDR3 covers 16 residues. V gave up 3 bases and J gave up 6 bases; unmatched junction bases: 5.

The chain combines TRBV28 with TRBJ1-3; 10 bases fit TRBD1. The CDR3 is 19 amino acids. Germline lookup yields CDR1 MDHEN and CDR2 SYDVKM. V trimming: 4 bases; J trimming: 4 bases; junction bases outside the gene matches: 16. CDR3 DNA: TGTGCCAGCAGTTCCTCCGGGACAGGGGACACAGGGTCCGGAAACACCATATATTTT. Encoded protein: CASSSSGTGDTGSGNTIYF.

The gene calls are TRBV19 and TRBJ1-1; 7 bases are a match to TRBD1. V lost 6 bases and J lost 6; bases outside the gene matches: 7. CDR1 and CDR2 from the germline V gene are LNHDA and SQIVND (reference sequence). CDR3 size: 13 residues. In nucleotides, the CDR3 is TGTGCCAGTAGGTTCCTAGGACAGGCTGAAGCTTTCTTT. This translates into CASRFLGQAEAFF.

This chain uses TRBV27 with TRBJ2-7; 9 bases map to TRBD1. The CDR3 loop spans 16 amino acids. V shed 6 bases, J shed 7 bases, and the junction held 16 bases outside the gene matches. The V gene's germline CDR1 is MNHEY and CDR2 SMNVEV (reference sequence). In DNA form, the CDR3 reads TGTGCCAGCAGCCCCCAACCGGGACAGGGCCTTAATGAGCAGTACTTC. It is translated as CASSPQPGQGLNEQYF.

This clone showed up just once. The chain employs TRBV2 and TRBJ1-1, with D possibly TRBD1 on 5 matching bases. This CDR3 spans 17 amino acids. The V gene's germline CDR1 is SNHLY and CDR2 FYNNEI. Trimming removed 5 bases at V and 0 bases at J, with 19 bases between. The CDR3 sequence is CASSWAATVDLNTEAFF. CDR3 bases: TGTGCCAGCAGTTGGGCCGCGACAGTCGATCTGAACACTGAAGCTTTCTTT.

The V gene is TRBV28, the J gene TRBJ1-3, with D perhaps TRBD1 (6 bases). The CDR3 is 15 residues long. CDR1 and CDR2 from the germline V gene are MDHEN and SYDVKM. The ends were cut back, 6 bases at V and 2 bases at J, with 14 bases in the middle. The CDR3 here is CASSLYRAPGNTIYF. In DNA, the CDR3 is TGTGCCAGCAGCCTATACAGGGCCCCTGGAAACACCATATATTTT.

The genes are TRBV5-4 and TRBJ2-3; a weak D match, TRBD2 (6 bases). Germline CDR1 reads SGHNT; CDR2 reads YYREEE (reference sequence). The CDR3 runs 14 residues. V was trimmed by 5 bases and J by 2 bases, leaving 12 bases between them. CDR3 protein: CASRPGLYTDTQYF. For the CDR3, the DNA is TGTGCCAGCAGGCCGGGACTCTACACAGATACGCAGTATTTT.

This clone was seen just once. As DNA, the CDR3 is TGCAGCGTTCTGGCCGGGTGGACAGGGGGAGAAAAACTGTTTTTT. Amino acids: CSVLAGWTGGEKLFF. The genes are TRBV29-1 and TRBJ1-4; 10 nucleotides align to TRBD1. Trimming cost V 5 bases and J 8 bases; bases outside gene matches: 11. This CDR3 comprises 15 residues. Germline V gene lookup returns CDR1 SQVTM and CDR2 ANQGSEA.

The CDR3 sequence: CASSVGAGGEAFF. The CDR3 nucleotides are TGTGCCAGCAGTGTGGGGGCAGGAGGTGAAGCTTTCTTT. The rearrangement joins TRBV6-1 to TRBJ1-1, with D possibly being TRBD1 (6 bases). Trimming took 4 bases from V and 7 from J, leaving 13 bases between them. Germline V CDR1 and CDR2: MNHNS, SASEGT. This CDR3 has 13 residues.

The V call is TRBV27, the J call TRBJ2-3, with D possibly TRBD1 on 6 matching bases. Germline CDR1 and CDR2: MNHEY and SMNVEV (reference sequence). The CDR3 runs 17 residues. Trimming removed 6 bases at V and 0 bases at J, with 19 bases between. The CDR3: CASSPGPVGASTDTQYF. In nucleotides, the CDR3 is TGTGCCAGCAGCCCCGGCCCTGTGGGGGCTAGCACAGATACGCAGTATTTT.